These 5 T cell receptor beta chains share one sample of origin, sequenced in a study of cytomegalovirus exposure and HLA in healthy donors. PCR was performed using 60 Vbeta and 13 Jbeta primers. Only in-frame clones appear in the TCRdb table, and some are missing; sequencing was by immunoSEQ multiplex PCR. This table holds under 150,000 clones, approximately 80% found once. Sequencing was performed on PBMCs. These receptors were obtained from a man aged 18-30 years in good health and CMV-seronegative.

The rearrangement links TRBV6-5 to TRBJ1-5; 7 bases map to TRBD1. CDR3 length: 15 residues. Trimming removed 4 bases from V and 1 base from J; junction bases left unmatched: 4. Germline-derived CDR1 and CDR2 are MNHEY and SVGAGI. CDR3 amino acids: CASSLQGFSNQPQHF. CDR3 nucleotides: TGTGCCAGCAGTTTACAGGGGTTCAGCAATCAGCCCCAGCATTTT.

The chain uses TRBV4-2 and TRBJ2-5, with 7 bases aligning to TRBD2. Germline CDR1 reads LGHNA; CDR2 reads YNFKEQ. CDR3 size: 15 residues. The V gene end was trimmed by 1 base and the J gene end by 5 bases; junction bases not matched to a gene: 7. The CDR3 nucleotides read TGTGCCAGCAGCCAAGCCCTGGTGGGGGGGGAGACCCAGTACTTC. Amino acids: CASSQALVGGETQYF.

For this clone: Other DNA sequences in this sample translate to the same CDR3. This chain links TRBV27 with TRBJ2-7; D ambiguous. The CDR3 is made up of 13 amino acids. Between the trimmed V and J ends, which lost 3 bases and 3 bases, there was a span of 9 bases. The germline V gene encodes CDR1 MNHEY and CDR2 SMNVEV (reference sequence). The CDR3 nucleotides are TGTGCCAGCAGTTTGGGCAGGATCTACGAGCAGTACTTC. It is translated as CASSLGRIYEQYF.

V gene TRBV18 combines with J gene TRBJ1-5; TRBD1 might be the D (5 bases). V was pared by 0 bases and J by 1 base, with 7 bases between. CDR3 length equals 15 residues. The germline V gene has CDR1 KGHSH and CDR2 LQKENI. The CDR3 region is CASSPPGGSNQPQHF. CDR3 DNA: TGTGCCAGCTCACCACCGGGGGGAAGCAATCAGCCCCAGCATTTT.

The chain employs TRBV9 and TRBJ2-1; possible D gene TRBD2, 7 bases. The germline gives CDR1 SGDLS, CDR2 YYNGEE. V was cut by 3 bases and J by 10 bases, with 23 bases left in between. The CDR3 extends over 16 amino acids. CDR3 in DNA: TGTGCCAGCAGCGCCCCCAGGGGAGGGGGTCTACAAGAGCAGTTCTTC. Its protein is CASSAPRGGGLQEQFF.